This TCR beta chain is drawn from a study of blood T cells in healthy people across ages. The study's findings and limits: Changes in expanded clonotypes were possibly confounded, as the CMV status of donors was unknown.

Worth noting for this clonotype: Antigen: not known.

A second PCR, run for about 6 to 11 cycles, used a sample-barcoded 5' primer plus a J-beta primer mix. One entry per CDR3 protein, called by TCRdb with MiXCR from the 5' RACE reads. The sample comprises around 1,000,000 distinct CDR3 sequences, less than 25% of which are singletons, and approximately 0.75% rests with the top ten. CDR3 length: 13 residues. V lost 3 bases, J lost 4 bases, and 12 bases lay in between. Germline V gives CDR1 SQVTM, CDR2 ANQGSEA. In addition, the sample was reused for a study of T cells of mothers and their children. That investigation notes: The search for persistent microchimeric T cell clones detected none.

J is TRBJ2-5 and V is TRBV29-1, with D possibly being TRBD1 or TRBD2 (5 bases each). The sample consisted of blood. This receptor was obtained from a girl aged 2 to 9 in good health. In nucleotides, the CDR3 is TGCAGCGTTGATCGGGGCGTAGGAGAGACCCAGTACTTC. Translation gives CSVDRGVGETQYF. The variable domain in full, completed from reference TRBV29-1 and TRBJ2-5, reads SAVISQKPSRDICQRGTSLTIQCQVDSQVTMMFWYRQQPGQSLTLIATANQGSEATYESGFVIDKFPISRPNLTFSTLTVSNMSPEDSSIYLCSVDRGVGETQYFGPGTRLLVL.